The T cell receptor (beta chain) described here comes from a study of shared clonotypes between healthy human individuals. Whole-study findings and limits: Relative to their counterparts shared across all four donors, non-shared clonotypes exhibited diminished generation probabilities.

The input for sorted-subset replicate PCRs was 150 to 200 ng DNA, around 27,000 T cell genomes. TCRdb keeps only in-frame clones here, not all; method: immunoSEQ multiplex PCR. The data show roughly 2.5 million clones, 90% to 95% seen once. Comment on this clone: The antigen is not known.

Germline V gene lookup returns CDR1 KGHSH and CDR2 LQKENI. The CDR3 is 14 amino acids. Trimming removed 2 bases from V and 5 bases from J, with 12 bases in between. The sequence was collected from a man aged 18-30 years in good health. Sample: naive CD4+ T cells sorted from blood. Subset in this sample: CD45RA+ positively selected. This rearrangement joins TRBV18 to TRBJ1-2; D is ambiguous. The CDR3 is CASSPWETEYGYTF. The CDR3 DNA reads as TGTGCCAGCTCACCATGGGAAACCGAATATGGCTACACCTTC.